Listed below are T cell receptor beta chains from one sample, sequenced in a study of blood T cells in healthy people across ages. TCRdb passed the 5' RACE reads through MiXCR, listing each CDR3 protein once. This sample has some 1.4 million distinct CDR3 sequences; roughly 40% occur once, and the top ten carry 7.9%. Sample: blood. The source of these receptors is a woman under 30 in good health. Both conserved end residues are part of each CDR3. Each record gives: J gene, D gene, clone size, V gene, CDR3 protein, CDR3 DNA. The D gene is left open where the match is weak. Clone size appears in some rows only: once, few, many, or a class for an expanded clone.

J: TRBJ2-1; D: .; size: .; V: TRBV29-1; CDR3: CSVEDNRGNEQFF; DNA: TGCAGCGTTGAAGACAATCGGGGGAATGAGCAGTTCTTC
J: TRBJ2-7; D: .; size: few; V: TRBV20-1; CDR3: CSANPDSAYEQYF; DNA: TGCAGTGCTAACCCGGACAGTGCCTACGAGCAGTACTTC
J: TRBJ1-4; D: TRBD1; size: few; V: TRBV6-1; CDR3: CASFPGTGGGKLFF; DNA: TGTGCCAGCTTCCCCGGGACAGGGGGGGGAAAACTGTTTTTT
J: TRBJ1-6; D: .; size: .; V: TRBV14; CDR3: CASSQNGRVQNSLLHF; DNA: TGTGCCAGCAGCCAAAACGGAAGGGTACAGAATTCACTCCTCCACTTT
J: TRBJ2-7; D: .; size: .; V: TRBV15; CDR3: CATSREGEAYEQYF; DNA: TGTGCCACCAGCAGAGAAGGGGAGGCCTACGAGCAGTACTTC
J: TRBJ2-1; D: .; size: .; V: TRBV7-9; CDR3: CASSLAMTEQFF; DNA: TGTGCCAGCAGCTTAGCAATGACTGAGCAGTTCTTC
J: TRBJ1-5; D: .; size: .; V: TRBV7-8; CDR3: CASSLTRGLDQPQHF; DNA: TGTGCCAGCAGCTTAACAAGGGGTTTAGATCAGCCCCAGCATTTT
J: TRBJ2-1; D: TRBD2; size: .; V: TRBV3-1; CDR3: CASSPSFAGGHNEQFF; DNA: TGTGCCAGCAGCCCTTCTTTCGCGGGGGGGCACAATGAGCAGTTCTTC
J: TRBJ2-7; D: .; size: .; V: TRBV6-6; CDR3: CASSYPRESAYEQYF; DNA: TGTGCCAGCAGTTACCCCAGGGAATCTGCCTACGAGCAGTACTTC
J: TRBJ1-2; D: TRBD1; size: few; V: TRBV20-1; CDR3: CSAGGTGGLGGYTF; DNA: TGCAGTGCTGGGGGGACAGGGGGCTTAGGTGGCTACACCTTC
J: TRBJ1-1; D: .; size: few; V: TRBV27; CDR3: CASSYPGNSEAFF; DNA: TGTGCCAGCAGCTACCCGGGTAACTCTGAAGCTTTCTTT
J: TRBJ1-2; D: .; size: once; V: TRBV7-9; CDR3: CASSLDILTYGYTF; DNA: TGTGCCAGCAGCTTAGACATTTTGACCTATGGCTACACCTTC
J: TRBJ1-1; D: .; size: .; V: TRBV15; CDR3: CATSSRVTRVRGTEAFF; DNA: TGTGCCACCAGCAGCAGGGTAACCCGGGTTCGGGGCACTGAAGCTTTCTTT
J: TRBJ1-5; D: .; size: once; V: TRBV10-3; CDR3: CATADGFPSNQPQHF; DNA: TGTGCCACTGCGGACGGATTCCCTAGCAATCAGCCCCAGCATTTT
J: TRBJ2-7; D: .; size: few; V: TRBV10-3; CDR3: CAMNSPPQGEQYF; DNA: TGTGCCATGAACTCCCCTCCTCAAGGCGAGCAGTACTTC
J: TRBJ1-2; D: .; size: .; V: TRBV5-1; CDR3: CASHSGANYGYTF; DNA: TGCGCCAGTCACAGCGGGGCCAACTATGGCTACACCTTC
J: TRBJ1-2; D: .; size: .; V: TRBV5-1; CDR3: CASRQGDGPGYTF; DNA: TGCGCCAGCAGACAAGGGGATGGGCCGGGCTACACCTTC
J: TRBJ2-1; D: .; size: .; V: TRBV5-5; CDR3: CASSHAYNEQFF; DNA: TGTGCCAGCAGCCATGCCTACAATGAGCAGTTCTTC
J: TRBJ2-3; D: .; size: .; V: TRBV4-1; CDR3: CASSQVLTSRHTQYF; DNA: TGCGCCAGCAGCCAAGTATTAACTAGCCGGCATACGCAGTATTTT
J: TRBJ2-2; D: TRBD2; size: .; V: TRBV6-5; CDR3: CASSYSLAGTTGELFF; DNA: TGTGCCAGCAGTTATTCCCTAGCGGGGACAACCGGGGAGCTGTTTTTT
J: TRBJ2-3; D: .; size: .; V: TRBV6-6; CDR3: CASRRGGQQSTDTQYF; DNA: TGTGCCAGCAGAAGGGGAGGACAACAGAGCACAGATACGCAGTATTTT
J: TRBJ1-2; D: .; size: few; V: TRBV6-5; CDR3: CASSYKDANYGYTF; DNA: TGTGCCAGCAGTTACAAGGACGCTAACTATGGCTACACCTTC
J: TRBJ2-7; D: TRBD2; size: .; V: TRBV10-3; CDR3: CAISDLSGGEQYF; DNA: TGTGCCATCAGTGACCTCTCGGGGGGCGAGCAGTACTTC
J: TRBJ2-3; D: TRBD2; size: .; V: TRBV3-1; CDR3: CASSQDFRRLAGEVTDTQYF; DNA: TGTGCCAGCAGCCAAGATTTCCGCCGGTTAGCGGGAGAAGTGACAGATACGCAGTATTTT
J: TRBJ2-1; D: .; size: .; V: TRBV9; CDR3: CASSLSEFSEQFF; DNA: TGTGCCAGCAGCCTATCGGAGTTTTCTGAGCAGTTCTTC
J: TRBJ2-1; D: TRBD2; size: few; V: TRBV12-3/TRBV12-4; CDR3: CASSYGLAPGNEQFF; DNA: TGTGCCAGCAGCTACGGACTAGCCCCTGGGAATGAGCAGTTCTTC
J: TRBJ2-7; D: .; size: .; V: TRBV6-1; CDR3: CASSLPMTVSYEQYF; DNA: TGTGCCAGCAGCTTACCTATGACAGTATCCTACGAGCAGTACTTC
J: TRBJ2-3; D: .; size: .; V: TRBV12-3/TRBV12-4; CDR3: CASSLQFSTDTQYF; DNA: TGTGCCAGCAGTTTACAGTTCAGCACAGATACGCAGTATTTT
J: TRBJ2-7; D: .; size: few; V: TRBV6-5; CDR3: CASSYRGLGYEQYF; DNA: TGTGCCAGCAGTTATAGGGGTTTAGGCTACGAGCAGTACTTC
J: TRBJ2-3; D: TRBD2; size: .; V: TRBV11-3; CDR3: CASSLGLAGVKDTQYF; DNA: TGTGCCAGCAGCTTAGGTCTAGCGGGGGTTAAAGATACGCAGTATTTT
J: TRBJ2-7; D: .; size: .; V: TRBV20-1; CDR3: CSARGVIYEQYF; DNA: TGCAGTGCTAGAGGGGTTATCTACGAGCAGTACTTC
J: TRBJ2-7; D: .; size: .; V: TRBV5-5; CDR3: CASSWVIPGEQYF; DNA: TGTGCCAGCAGCTGGGTAATTCCGGGCGAGCAGTACTTC